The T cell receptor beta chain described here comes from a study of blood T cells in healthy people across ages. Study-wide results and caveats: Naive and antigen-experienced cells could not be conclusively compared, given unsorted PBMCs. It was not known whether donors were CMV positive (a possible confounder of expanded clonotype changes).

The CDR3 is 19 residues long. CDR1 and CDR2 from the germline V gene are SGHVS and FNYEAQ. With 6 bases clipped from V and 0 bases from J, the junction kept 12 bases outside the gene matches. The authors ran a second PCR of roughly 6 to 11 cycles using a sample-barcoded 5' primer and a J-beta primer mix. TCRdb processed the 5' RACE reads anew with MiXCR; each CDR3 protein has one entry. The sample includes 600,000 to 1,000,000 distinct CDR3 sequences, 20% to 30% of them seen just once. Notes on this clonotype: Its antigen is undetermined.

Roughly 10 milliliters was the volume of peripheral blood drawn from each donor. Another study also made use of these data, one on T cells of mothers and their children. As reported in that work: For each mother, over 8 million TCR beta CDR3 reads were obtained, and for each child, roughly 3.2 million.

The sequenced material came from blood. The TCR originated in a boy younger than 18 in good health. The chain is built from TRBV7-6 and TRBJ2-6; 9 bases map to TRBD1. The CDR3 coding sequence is TGTGCCAGCAGGCCTACTCCGGGACAGGGCGACTCTGGGGCCAACGTCCTGACTTTC. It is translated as CASRPTPGQGDSGANVLTF.